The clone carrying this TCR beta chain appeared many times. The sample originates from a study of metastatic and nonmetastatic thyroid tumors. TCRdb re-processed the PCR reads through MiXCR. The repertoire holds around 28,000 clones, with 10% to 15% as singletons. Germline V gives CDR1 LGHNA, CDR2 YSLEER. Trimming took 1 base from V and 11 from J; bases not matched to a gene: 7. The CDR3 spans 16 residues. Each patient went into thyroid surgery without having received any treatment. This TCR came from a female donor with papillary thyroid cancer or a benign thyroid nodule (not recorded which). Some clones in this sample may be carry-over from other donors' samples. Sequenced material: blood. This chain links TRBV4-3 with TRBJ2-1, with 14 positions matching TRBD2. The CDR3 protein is CASSQGSTSGRAKQFF. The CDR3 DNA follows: TGCGCCAGCAGCCAAGGGTCGACTAGCGGGAGGGCCAAGCAGTTCTTC.